The 6 T cell receptor beta chains listed next were all sequenced from one sample in a study of blood T cell repertoires in COVID-19. Profiling relied on immunoSEQ multiplex PCR, and the TCRdb table lists in-frame clones only, not all of them. The sample carries fewer than 80,000 clones, approximately 92% recorded once. Sequencing was carried out using peripheral blood. The receptors were gathered from a human donor in a cohort sampled during active COVID-19.

This rearrangement joins TRBV18 to TRBJ1-5; TRBD1 matches at 9 bases. This CDR3 is 17 amino acids long. From germline, CDR1 is KGHSH and CDR2 LQKENI. Trimming cost V 3 bases and J 7 bases; bases outside gene matches: 13. The CDR3 bases are TGTGCCAGCTCACCCCCTTCCCGGGACAGGGAGCGGCAGCCCCAGCATTTT. Translated, it gives CASSPPSRDRERQPQHF.

J is TRBJ2-7 and V is TRBV2; TRBD2 aligns across 10 bases. CDR3 size: 19 residues. Germline V gives CDR1 SNHLY, CDR2 FYNNEI. The V and J ends lost 7 bases and 2 bases, in that order; junction bases with no gene match: 20. The DNA for the CDR3 is TGTGCCAGCAATGGTTTAGCGGGAGGATCAGACCCGCCCCCCTACGAGCAGTACTTC. Amino acid sequence: CASNGLAGGSDPPPYEQYF.

The chain has TRBV19 and TRBJ1-4; D is unclear. V lost 3 bases to trimming and J lost 6 bases, with 14 bases between them. This CDR3 has 15 amino acids. The germline V gene encodes CDR1 LNHDA and CDR2 SQIVND (reference sequence). The CDR3 spells CASSIGGVKHEKLFF. DNA for the CDR3: TGTGCCAGTAGTATCGGTGGAGTTAAGCATGAAAAACTGTTTTTT.

The genes are TRBV5-1 and TRBJ1-2; 8 bases agree with TRBD1. CDR1 and CDR2 (germline): SGHRS, YFSETQ. This CDR3 contains 16 residues. Germline trimming cut 0 bases from V and 7 bases from J; bases unmatched to any gene: 11. CDR3 in DNA: TGCGCCAGCAGCTTGGCGGTGACAGGGGACCGGGGTGGCTACACCTTC. Its protein product is CASSLAVTGDRGGYTF.

The gene calls are TRBV2 and TRBJ2-1; 8 nucleotides line up with TRBD2. The CDR3 loop spans 18 amino acids. J gave up 2 bases and V 7 bases, and 16 bases lay outside the gene matches. CDR1 is SNHLY and CDR2 is FYNNEI in the germline V gene. DNA of the CDR3: TGTGCCAGCATCCCGAACAGCCCTAGCGGGCCCACCTACAATGAGCAGTTCTTC. Its translation: CASIPNSPSGPTYNEQFF.

This rearrangement joins TRBV12-3 or TRBV12-4 to TRBJ1-1; a possible D gene is TRBD1 (5 bases). With 6 bases removed from V and 11 bases from J, the gap between germline ends came to 16 bases. The CDR3 runs to 12 residues. The CDR3 is CASRKTGDLAFF. The CDR3 DNA follows: TGTGCCAGCAGAAAAACCGGGGACTTGGCTTTCTTT.